Presented here are 32 T cell receptor beta chains from one specimen sequenced in a study of Tregs in tolerant kidney transplant recipients. Only in-frame clones appear in the TCRdb table, and some are missing; sequencing was by immunoSEQ multiplex PCR. This sample has about 19,000 clones; roughly 65% occur once, and the top ten carry around 3.6%. These receptors lack a known antigen. The sample taken for sequencing was Tregs from blood cultured with allogeneic cells. The receptors were gathered from a human donor in good health.

The V and J genes are TRBV29-1 and TRBJ1-2; TRBD1 matches at 7 bases. The length of the CDR3 is 14 residues. Germline loops: CDR1 SQVTM, CDR2 ANQGSEA. V shed 6 bases and J 8 bases; nucleotides not matched to a gene: 15. The CDR3: CSVYATGTSEGYTF. In nucleotides, the CDR3 is TGCAGCGTCTATGCGACAGGGACCTCGGAAGGCTACACCTTC.

This chain connects TRBV2 to TRBJ1-6; no clear D. The CDR3 is 14 amino acids. Looked up from germline, CDR1 is SNHLY and CDR2 is FYNNEI. Trimming removed 4 bases at V and 9 bases at J, with 13 bases between. DNA of the CDR3: TGTGCCAGCAGTGGGAGTAGGGTGGCTTCACCCCTCCACTTT. This translates into CASSGSRVASPLHF.

The chain combines TRBV18 with TRBJ2-5; D is perhaps TRBD2 (7 bases). Between the trimmed V and J ends, which lost 1 base and 4 bases, there was a span of 13 bases. Germline V CDR1 and CDR2: KGHSH, LQKENI. CDR3 size: 15 residues. CDR3 amino acids: CASSPRRAGAETQYF. CDR3 nucleotide sequence: TGTGCCAGCTCACCACGGCGGGCGGGGGCAGAGACCCAGTACTTC.

The genes are TRBV10-3 and TRBJ1-3; possibly TRBD1 for D (6 bases). V was cut by 6 bases and J by 0 bases, with 12 bases left in between. The germline V gene encodes CDR1 ENHRY and CDR2 SYGVKD. The length of the CDR3 is 15 residues. The CDR3 region is CAIRGHLSSGNTIYF. CDR3 nucleotide sequence: TGTGCCATCAGGGGACATCTGAGCTCTGGAAACACCATATATTTT.

The chain employs TRBV6-5 and TRBJ1-4; D gene ambiguous. In germline, CDR1 is MNHEY, CDR2 SVGAGI. The CDR3 totals 14 residues. The germline V and J ends were trimmed by 5 bases and 4 bases, with 11 bases remaining between them. The CDR3 DNA reads TGTGCCAGCAGTGAATTCCGGCTTAATGAAAAACTGTTTTTT. This translates into CASSEFRLNEKLFF.

The chain carries TRBV6-1 and TRBJ1-5; 11 positions agree with TRBD1. This CDR3 has 15 amino acids. Germline V gene data show CDR1 as MNHNS and CDR2 as SASEGT. After removal of 5 bases from V and 4 bases from J, the junction contained 4 bases not matched to a gene. The CDR3 region is CASSLGQGANQPQHF. Here the CDR3 DNA reads TGTGCCAGCAGTCTCGGACAGGGGGCAAATCAGCCCCAGCATTTT.

The chain has TRBV30 and TRBJ1-2; D is perhaps TRBD1 (5 bases). This CDR3 has 15 residues. Per germline, CDR1 GTSNPN and CDR2 SVGIG (reference sequence). V shed 4 bases and J shed 8 bases, with 23 bases lying between them. The CDR3 spells CAWISAGVLGPGYTF. CDR3 nucleotides: TGTGCCTGGATATCGGCCGGGGTCCTGGGGCCGGGCTACACCTTC. The full variable domain, completed using reference TRBV30 and TRBJ1-2, is SQTIHQWPATLVQPVGSPLSLECTVEGTSNPNLYWYRQAAGRGLQLLFYSVGIGQISSEVPQNLSASRPQDRQFILSSKKLLLSDSGFYLCAWISAGVLGPGYTFGSGTRLTVV.

This clone came up a few times. This rearrangement joins TRBV4-2 to TRBJ2-7, with a weak D call TRBD2 (5 bases). Trimming shortened V by 1 base and J by 2 bases, and 18 bases separated the two germline ends. From germline, CDR1 is LGHNA and CDR2 YNFKEQ. There are 17 residues in the CDR3. Here the CDR3 reads CASSQGLVARVPYEQYF. CDR3 coding DNA: TGTGCCAGCAGCCAAGGCCTCGTAGCGAGGGTCCCCTACGAGCAGTACTTC.

This chain connects TRBV15 to TRBJ1-4; the D is unclear. This CDR3 is built from 17 residues. V lost 0 bases, J lost 7 bases, and 18 bases lay in between. Germline V lookup: CDR1 LNHNV, CDR2 YYDKDF (reference sequence). The CDR3 nucleotides read TGTGCCACCAGCAGAGATCGGCAGACCGGCTTAGGTGAAAAACTGTTTTTT. Translating gives CATSRDRQTGLGEKLFF.

The rearrangement links TRBV19 to TRBJ2-2; unclear D gene. Trimming removed 6 bases at V and 6 bases at J, with 5 bases between. The germline CDR1 and CDR2 sequences are LNHDA and SQIVND (reference sequence). The CDR3 loop spans 11 amino acids. CDR3 amino acids: CASRLAGELFF. CDR3 in DNA: TGTGCCAGTAGGTTAGCCGGGGAGCTGTTTTTT.

The V gene is TRBV5-1, the J gene TRBJ2-2; D remains ambiguous. Germline lookup yields CDR1 SGHRS and CDR2 YFSETQ. The CDR3 covers 16 residues. Trimming removed 4 bases from V and 0 bases from J, with 13 bases in between. Written as DNA, the CDR3 is TGCGCCAGCAGCCACCCCGGACCCGCGAACACCGGGGAGCTGTTTTTT. Translating gives CASSHPGPANTGELFF.

The chain recombines TRBV6-5 with TRBJ1-6; 10 bases agree with TRBD1. The CDR3 loop spans 14 amino acids. The germline V gene has CDR1 MNHEY and CDR2 SVGAGI. With 5 bases clipped from V and 5 bases from J, the junction kept 0 bases outside the gene matches. The CDR3 here is CASSGTGDNSPLHF. CDR3 bases: TGTGCCAGCAGTGGGACAGGGGATAATTCACCCCTCCACTTT.

V is TRBV5-1 and J is TRBJ2-1, with D perhaps TRBD2 (6 bases). The CDR3 consists of 16 residues. Germline CDR1 reads SGHRS; CDR2 reads YFSETQ. The V gene lost 0 bases and the J gene lost 0 bases, with 10 bases spanning the gap. The CDR3 loop reads CASSLGDFSSYNEQFF. The CDR3 DNA reads TGCGCCAGCAGCTTGGGGGACTTTAGCTCCTACAATGAGCAGTTCTTC.

This clone was observed once. V gene TRBV4-1 combines with J gene TRBJ1-6; the match to TRBD1 covers 7 bases. The CDR3 is made up of 15 amino acids. The V gene end was trimmed by 3 bases and the J gene end by 9 bases; junction bases not matched to a gene: 8. The germline V gene has CDR1 MGHRA and CDR2 YSYEKL. The CDR3 DNA follows: TGCGCCAGCAGCCAGCCTACAGGGGCTTCTTCACCCCTCCACTTT. Protein: CASSQPTGASSPLHF.

J is TRBJ2-5 and V is TRBV19, with D hard to call. V was cut by 2 bases and J by 5 bases, with 6 bases left in between. CDR3 size: 12 residues. Germline lookup yields CDR1 LNHDA and CDR2 SQIVND (reference sequence). The CDR3 coding sequence is TGTGCCAGTAGTATATTAGGGGAGACCCAGTACTTC. Protein product: CASSILGETQYF.

This clone came up once. V is TRBV6-5 and J is TRBJ1-6; D is perhaps TRBD1 (6 bases). Trimming removed 6 bases at V and 10 bases at J, with 19 bases between. Per the germline V gene, CDR1 is MNHEY and CDR2 is SVGAGI. CDR3 size: 15 residues. The CDR3 here is CASSDRDNKLSPLHF. The DNA of the CDR3 is TGTGCCAGCAGCGACCGGGACAATAAACTATCACCCCTCCACTTT.

The chain has TRBV27 and TRBJ2-3; no reliable D call. V lost 2 bases and J 3 bases, leaving 15 bases between the germline ends. This CDR3 region has 16 residues. Germline V gene lookup returns CDR1 MNHEY and CDR2 SMNVEV (reference sequence). The CDR3 reads CASSLIRPLGTDTQYF. In DNA form, the CDR3 reads TGTGCCAGCAGTTTAATTAGGCCCTTGGGAACAGATACGCAGTATTTT.

This clone was observed a handful of times. The genes are TRBV19 and TRBJ1-2, with D tentatively TRBD1 (6 bases). The germline V gene encodes CDR1 LNHDA and CDR2 SQIVND (reference sequence). The germline V and J ends were trimmed by 3 bases and 7 bases, with 21 bases remaining between them. CDR3 length: 16 residues. CDR3 bases: TGTGCCAGTAGTATCGATCCCCCGTTTCAGGGGACTGGCTACACCTTC. It translates to CASSIDPPFQGTGYTF.

The chain recombines TRBV7-3 with TRBJ2-3, with D perhaps matching TRBD1 or TRBD2 (6 bases each). Per the germline V gene, CDR1 is SGHTA and CDR2 is FQGTGA. The V end was cut by 5 bases, the J end by 4 bases, with 16 bases between. CDR3 size: 15 residues. The CDR3 coding sequence is TGTGCCAGCAGCCACGTCGGGGGCCTGTCAGATACGCAGTATTTT. It codes for CASSHVGGLSDTQYF.

The chain combines TRBV29-1 with TRBJ2-1; 7 bases fit TRBD1. V shed 6 bases and J 5 bases; nucleotides not matched to a gene: 13. The CDR3 is 15 residues long. Germline V gene sequence: CDR1 SQVTM, CDR2 ANQGSEA. The CDR3 DNA reads as TGCAGCGTCCATCCGACAGGGAATCGAAACAATGAGCAGTTCTTC. The encoded protein is CSVHPTGNRNNEQFF.

The V gene is TRBV11-2, the J gene TRBJ2-7; tentatively, D is TRBD1 (5 bases). CDR1 is SGHAT, CDR2 FQNNGV, per germline. This CDR3 comprises 15 residues. V was pared by 5 bases and J by 0 bases, with 14 bases between. CDR3 coding DNA: TGTGCCAGCAGCCCCCGACAGTGGAGCTCCTACGAGCAGTACTTC. Protein sequence: CASSPRQWSSYEQYF.

The rearrangement uses TRBV19 and TRBJ1-1; D is ambiguous. Trimming pared 7 bases from V and 0 bases from J, leaving 18 bases between. This CDR3 region has 16 residues. Germline CDR1 LNHDA, CDR2 SQIVND (reference sequence). Here the CDR3 reads CASIRIPGLMNTEAFF. The CDR3 DNA reads as TGTGCCAGTATTCGAATACCGGGTCTTATGAACACTGAAGCTTTCTTT.

This clone was observed once. This sequence joins TRBV2 and TRBJ2-3, with D hard to call. Germline loops: CDR1 SNHLY, CDR2 FYNNEI. V was shortened by 8 bases and J by 3 bases, with 12 bases between the two germline ends. The CDR3 consists of 13 residues. CDR3 loop: CASLGPLTDTQYF. The CDR3 DNA follows: TGTGCCAGCTTAGGCCCATTGACAGATACGCAGTATTTT.

V is TRBV11-2 and J is TRBJ2-3; TRBD1 might be the D (5 bases). Trimming pared 5 bases from V and 7 bases from J, leaving 13 bases between. Germline assignment: CDR1 SGHAT and CDR2 FQNNGV. This CDR3 contains 13 residues. The CDR3 DNA sequence: TGTGCCAGCAGCCAACAGGACGGGTATACGCAGTATTTT. It codes for CASSQQDGYTQYF.

The genes are TRBV7-3 and TRBJ1-2; TRBD1 aligns across 9 bases. The germline CDR1 and CDR2 sequences are SGHTA and FQGTGA. CDR3 size: 15 residues. V lost 1 base to trimming and J lost 6 bases; unmatched junction nucleotides: 6. This CDR3 reads CASSLRGDRANGYTF. The DNA of the CDR3 is TGTGCCAGCAGCTTAAGGGGGGACAGGGCAAATGGCTACACCTTC.

This clone was recorded once. This sequence joins TRBV29-1 and TRBJ2-7, with TRBD2 matching over 11 bases. J was trimmed by 7 bases and V by 6 bases; bases with no gene match: 5. The CDR3 sequence is 12 residues long. Germline CDR1 and CDR2: SQVTM and ANQGSEA. CDR3 coding DNA: TGCAGCGTCCTGGGGACTAGCGGAGAGCAGTACTTC. Protein: CSVLGTSGEQYF.

The chain recombines TRBV27 with TRBJ2-2; D ambiguous. Germline V gene lookup returns CDR1 MNHEY and CDR2 SMNVEV (reference sequence). There are 15 residues in the CDR3. V shed 6 bases and J shed 0 bases, with 11 bases lying between them. The CDR3 protein is CASSTDRANTGELFF. In DNA form, the CDR3 reads TGTGCCAGCAGCACGGACCGCGCGAACACCGGGGAGCTGTTTTTT.

The chain employs TRBV5-1 and TRBJ2-2, with D possibly TRBD2 on 6 matching bases. With 2 bases removed from V and 4 bases from J, the gap between germline ends came to 12 bases. CDR1 SGHRS and CDR2 YFSETQ come from the germline V gene. The CDR3 loop spans 15 amino acids. The CDR3, as DNA: TGCGCCAGCAGCTTACTAGCTCCGGGCACCGGGGAGCTGTTTTTT. Amino acid sequence: CASSLLAPGTGELFF. Complete variable domain (other parts from reference TRBV5-1 and TRBJ2-2): KAGVTQTPRYLIKTRGQQVTLSCSPISGHRSVSWYQQTPGQGLQFLFEYFSETQRNKGNFPGRFSGRQFSNSRSEMNVSTLELGDSALYLCASSLLAPGTGELFFGEGSRLTVL.

This chain uses TRBV7-9 with TRBJ2-2; D gene uncertain. V shed 5 bases and J shed 0 bases, with 10 bases lying between them. The V gene's germline CDR1 is SEHNR and CDR2 FQNEAQ (reference sequence). CDR3 size: 15 residues. In DNA form, the CDR3 reads TGTGCCAGCAGCGTCCAACTCGCGAACACCGGGGAGCTGTTTTTT. Protein sequence: CASSVQLANTGELFF.

This clone has only one observation. The chain employs TRBV7-9 and TRBJ2-1; 8 nucleotides line up with TRBD2. The V segment lost 3 bases and the J segment 8 bases; nucleotides outside the gene matches: 6. CDR1 SEHNR and CDR2 FQNEAQ come from the germline V gene (reference sequence). The length of the CDR3 is 14 residues. CDR3 amino acids: CASSFAGGWDEQFF. CDR3 DNA: TGTGCCAGCAGCTTTGCGGGAGGCTGGGATGAGCAGTTCTTC. The whole variable domain, remainder taken from reference TRBV7-9 and TRBJ2-1, is DTGVSQNPRHKITKRGQNVTFRCDPISEHNRLYWYRQTLGQGPEFLTYFQNEAQLEKSRLLSDRFSAERPKGSFSTLEIQRTEQGDSAMYLCASSFAGGWDEQFFGPGTRLTVL.

This chain connects TRBV5-6 to TRBJ2-1; D is uncertain. Trimming shortened V by 4 bases and J by 6 bases, and 29 bases separated the two germline ends. The CDR3 runs to 19 residues. Germline V gene sequence: CDR1 SGHDT, CDR2 YYEEEE. CDR3 protein: CASSSNRIRGVTRPNEQFF. In nucleotides, the CDR3 is TGTGCCAGCAGCAGCAACAGAATCCGAGGTGTCACAAGGCCCAATGAGCAGTTCTTC. Filled out from reference TRBV5-6 and TRBJ2-1, the complete variable domain reads DAGVTQSPTHLIKTRGQQVTLRCSPKSGHDTVSWYQQALGQGPQFIFQYYEEEERQRGNFPDRFSGHQFPNYSSELNVNALLLGDSALYLCASSSNRIRGVTRPNEQFFGPGTRLTVL.

This clone appeared a single time. The chain uses TRBV7-9 and TRBJ1-2, with no clear D. This CDR3 is 14 amino acids long. V was shortened by 0 bases and J by 7 bases, with 12 bases between the two germline ends. Per germline, CDR1 SEHNR and CDR2 FQNEAQ (reference sequence). This CDR3 is CASSLASVLSGYTF. The CDR3 region has the DNA TGTGCCAGCAGCTTAGCGTCAGTCCTATCTGGCTACACCTTC.